This T cell receptor (beta chain) was profiled in a study of PD-L1 blockade in urothelial cancer. About the research overall: Each patient had 0 to 3 earlier chemotherapy regimens. Once treatment had started, blood was analyzed at 3 weeks (second dose) and again at 6 weeks. Study-wide results and caveats: Pretreatment clonality of the blood TCR repertoire below the median was predictive of superior survival.

TCRdb's copy holds only in-frame clones and misses some; the assay was immunoSEQ multiplex PCR. The sample holds tens of thousands of clones, around four fifths seen once. As regards this clone: Antigen: not known.

The CDR3 has 16 residues. CDR1 is KGHSH, CDR2 LQKENI, per germline. Trimming cost V 6 bases and J 0 bases, with 17 bases left between them. This sample's time point: pretreatment peripheral blood. Each patient contributed between 1 and 8 total time points of blood mononuclear cells, pretreatment and during treatment. The receptor was derived from a man aged 40-49 years with urothelial cancer. The rearrangement joins TRBV18 to TRBJ1-2, with D perhaps TRBD1 (5 bases). Here the sequenced sample was PBMCs, taken around atezolizumab (anti-PD-L1) treatment. The CDR3 DNA reads TGTGCCAGCTCGCCCCTAGGGGATCCGACTAACTATGGCTACACCTTC. Amino acids: CASSPLGDPTNYGYTF.